Listed here are 5 T cell receptor beta chains from one sample, sequenced in a study of identical twins. A single record per CDR3 protein comes from TCRdb applying MiXCR to the 5' RACE reads. The table records 300,000 or so distinct CDR3 sequences, roughly 9.7% of them present only once. Separately, the same data were catalogued under a study of yellow fever vaccine responses in identical twins.

Sequencing input: CD8+ T cells sorted from blood. Receptors were obtained from a woman aged 18-35 years in good health.

This clonotype has just a few counts. V is TRBV11-2 and J is TRBJ2-7, with no clear D. V lost 1 base and J lost 0, with 7 bases in between. Germline V lookup: CDR1 SGHAT, CDR2 FQNNGV. The CDR3 loop spans 14 amino acids. CDR3 DNA: TGTGCCAGCAGCTTAGTTTCGCTCTCCTACGAGCAGTACTTC. This sequence encodes CASSLVSLSYEQYF.

The sample holds many counts of this clonotype. The V gene is TRBV6-2 or TRBV6-3, the J gene TRBJ2-2; D unresolved. In germline, CDR1 is MNHEY, CDR2 SVGEGT. The V gene lost 5 bases and the J gene lost 6 bases, with 16 bases spanning the gap. CDR3 length: 15 amino acids. CDR3 amino acids: CASSQDPRDAGELFF. In nucleotides, the CDR3 is TGTGCCAGCAGTCAGGACCCGCGTGACGCCGGGGAGCTGTTTTTT.

In this sample, this clonotype turned up many times. The rearrangement joins TRBV2 to TRBJ2-7; no clear D. Germline CDR1 SNHLY, CDR2 FYNNEI. The CDR3 contains 10 residues. Trimming took 6 bases from V and 4 from J, leaving 4 bases between them. As DNA, the CDR3 is TGTGCCAGCAGGGGGTACGAGCAGTACTTC. It codes for CASRGYEQYF.

In the case of this clonotype: The junction does not match germline at one end; this may be a read error. V gene TRBV7-2 combines with J gene TRBJ2-2, with D perhaps matching TRBD2 (6 bases). The CDR3 runs 13 residues. The germline CDR1 and CDR2 sequences are SGHTA and FQGNSA. The CDR3 DNA sequence: TGTGACAGCAGCCCCTTGGGGGGCGGGGAGCTGTTTTTT. Residues: CDSSPLGGGELFF. Looking up the rest from reference TRBV7-2 and TRBJ2-2 gives the full variable domain: GAGVSQSPSNKVTEKGKDVELRCDPISGHTALYWYRQSLGQGLEFLIYFQGNSAPDKSGLPSDRFSAERTGGSVSTLTIQRTQQEDSAVYLCDSSPLGGGELFFGEGSRLTVL.

This chain connects TRBV6-1 to TRBJ2-3; weak D call: TRBD2 (5 bases). V shed 5 bases and J shed 6 bases, with 21 bases lying between them. The CDR3 is 16 amino acids. Germline V gene lookup returns CDR1 MNHNS and CDR2 SASEGT. CDR3 sequence reads: CASSPYSVNPADTQYF. The DNA of the CDR3 is TGTGCCAGCAGTCCTTATAGCGTCAACCCTGCGGATACGCAGTATTTT.